Presented here are 30 T cell receptor beta chains from one specimen sequenced in a study of T cells in Graves' hyperthyroidism and ophthalmopathy. Authors of the study amplified TCR beta CDR3 regions from RNA transcripts. TCR CDR3 underwent first-round RT-PCR with the HTBI primer set. TCRdb used MiXCR to reprocess the multiplex PCR reads, holding one entry per CDR3 protein. The table lists about 570,000 distinct CDR3 sequences, about half of them singletons. What was sequenced was peripheral blood or thyroid tissue (not recorded which). All receptors come from an adult woman with Graves' disease, either hyperthyroidism or ophthalmopathy (not recorded which).

This clonotype was recorded a few times. Its ends do not fully match the called genes, so a read error is possible. V usage is TRBV6-2 or TRBV6-3 and J usage is TRBJ1-5; D not certain. CDR1 and CDR2 (germline): MNHEY, SVGEGT. The CDR3 is 14 amino acids. The CDR3 is CASSYSGSNQPRHF. As DNA, the CDR3 is TGTGCCAGCAGTTACTCGGGTAGCAATCAGCCCCGGCATTTT.

The CDR3 spells CASSLSAGGLDEQYF. The CDR3 DNA reads as TGTGCCAGCAGTTTATCGGCGGGAGGGCTGGACGAGCAGTACTTC. The rearrangement joins TRBV7-9 to TRBJ2-7; the match to TRBD2 covers 9 bases. Germline CDR1 reads SEHNR; CDR2 reads FQNEAQ (reference sequence). This CDR3 spans 15 amino acids. With 6 bases clipped from V and 5 bases from J, the junction kept 11 bases outside the gene matches.

This clonotype was counted at least ten times. The rearrangement links TRBV7-9 to TRBJ1-1; D may be TRBD1 (5 bases). The length of the CDR3 is 13 residues. The V end was cut by 1 base, the J end by 5 bases, with 8 bases between. Germline assignment: CDR1 SEHNR and CDR2 FQNEAQ (reference sequence). CDR3 nucleotide sequence: TGTGCCAGCAGCTTAGGGGGGAGTACTGAAGCTTTCTTT. It specifies CASSLGGSTEAFF.

This clonotype was found a few times. This chain links TRBV29-1 with TRBJ1-2; D uncertain. The CDR3 contains 15 residues. Germline V gene data show CDR1 as SQVTM and CDR2 as ANQGSEA. Trimming took 0 bases from V and 2 from J, leaving 13 bases between them. CDR3 DNA sequence: TGCAGCGTTGAAGATCCGTGGGGTGGGAACTATGGCTACACCTTC. This translates into CSVEDPWGGNYGYTF. Full variable domain (rest looked up from reference TRBV29-1 and TRBJ1-2): SAVISQKPSRDICQRGTSLTIQCQVDSQVTMMFWYRQQPGQSLTLIATANQGSEATYESGFVIDKFPISRPNLTFSTLTVSNMSPEDSSIYLCSVEDPWGGNYGYTFGSGTRLTVV.

The rearrangement uses TRBV29-1 and TRBJ1-5; 10 positions agree with TRBD1. V was clipped by 6 bases and J by 7 bases; unmatched bases: 6. The CDR3 extends over 13 amino acids. Germline CDR1 and CDR2: SQVTM and ANQGSEA. The CDR3 DNA is TGCAGCGTCACGGACAGGGGGAACCAGCCCCAGCATTTT. It translates to CSVTDRGNQPQHF.

This clonotype came up once. The chain employs TRBV9 and TRBJ1-5; the D gene is possibly TRBD1 (5 bases). The CDR3 runs to 14 residues. The ends were cut back, 4 bases at V and 5 bases at J, with 13 bases in the middle. Germline values: CDR1 SGDLS, CDR2 YYNGEE. The CDR3 sequence: CASSMGDGHQPQHF. The CDR3 coding sequence is TGTGCCAGCAGCATGGGGGACGGCCATCAGCCCCAGCATTTT.

At least ten counts were recorded for this clonotype. This rearrangement joins TRBV7-8 to TRBJ2-5; D not certain. Germline values: CDR1 SGHVS, CDR2 FQNEAQ. Trimming left V 2 bases short and J 1 base short, with 5 bases between. The CDR3 has 13 amino acids. The CDR3 DNA follows: TGTGCCAGCAGCTTAAGTGTCCAAGAGACCCAGTACTTC. Its translation: CASSLSVQETQYF.

This clonotype has ten or more counts. The gene calls are TRBV15 and TRBJ1-3; D perhaps matches TRBD1 (6 bases). CDR1 is LNHNV and CDR2 is YYDKDF in the germline V gene (reference sequence). Trimming removed 2 bases from V and 2 bases from J, with 10 bases in between. CDR3 length: 15 residues. The chain's CDR3 is CATSRPRGPGNTIYF. DNA of the CDR3: TGTGCCACCAGCAGACCCAGGGGACCTGGAAACACCATATATTTT. Variable domain in full (rest from reference TRBV15 and TRBJ1-3): DAMVIQNPRYQVTQFGKPVTLSCSQTLNHNVMYWYQQKSSQAPKLLFHYYDKDFNNEADTPDNFQSRRPNTSFCFLDIRSPGLGDTAMYLCATSRPRGPGNTIYFGEGSWLTVV.

J is TRBJ2-1 and V is TRBV6-4; no reliable D call. The ends were cut back, 6 bases at V and 7 bases at J, with 7 bases in the middle. CDR1 and CDR2 (germline): MRHNA, SNTAGT. The CDR3 runs to 11 residues. CDR3 nucleotide sequence: TGTGCCAGCAGAGGCCGAAATGAGCAGTTCTTC. Encoded protein: CASRGRNEQFF.

This clonotype has at least ten counts. This chain links TRBV6-1 with TRBJ1-2; maybe TRBD1 (6 bases). CDR1 and CDR2 from the germline V gene are MNHNS and SASEGT. This CDR3 contains 14 residues. The V end lost 5 bases, the J end lost 1 base, and 11 bases lay between the germline ends. DNA of the CDR3: TGTGCCAGCAGTCGGACAGCCGTTAACTATGGCTACACCTTC. It encodes CASSRTAVNYGYTF.

There are many counts of this clonotype. The chain recombines TRBV5-1 with TRBJ2-5; 7 bases are a match to TRBD2. CDR3 length equals 16 residues. The V gene end was trimmed by 2 bases and the J gene end by 3 bases; junction bases not matched to a gene: 10. The germline V gene encodes CDR1 SGHRS and CDR2 YFSETQ. CDR3 sequence: CASSLGTILAEETQYF. The CDR3, as DNA: TGCGCCAGCAGCTTAGGAACCATCCTAGCGGAAGAGACCCAGTACTTC.

This clonotype was recorded many times. The genes are TRBV5-8 and TRBJ2-5; D unclear. Germline V gives CDR1 SGHTS, CDR2 YDEGEE. The CDR3 length is 13 residues. The ends were cut back, 2 bases at V and 2 bases at J, with 7 bases in the middle. The DNA of the CDR3 is TGTGCCAGCAGCTTCTGGCGACAAGAGACCCAGTACTTC. Protein: CASSFWRQETQYF.

The J gene is TRBJ2-7, the V gene TRBV9; 7 bases are a match to TRBD2. This CDR3 contains 12 residues. The junction had 5 bases not matched to a gene; V was cut back by 6 bases and J by 5 bases. Germline CDR1 SGDLS, CDR2 YYNGEE. For the CDR3, the DNA is TGTGCCAGCATGGGGGGGGTCAACGAGCAGTACTTC. Encoded protein: CASMGGVNEQYF.

The table lists this clonotype with a few counts. Being one base from a much bigger clone, this may be a read error. This rearrangement joins TRBV5-5 to TRBJ2-5, with a possible D match to TRBD1 (6 bases). This CDR3 is built from 20 residues. The V gene's germline CDR1 is SGHKS and CDR2 YYEKEE (reference sequence). CDR3 residues: CASSLDVGGRWRMMEETQHF. For the CDR3, the DNA is TGTGCCAGCAGCTTGGATGTAGGGGGAAGATGGAGGATGATGGAAGAGACCCAGCACTTC.

The chain links TRBV11-2 to TRBJ1-6, with D maybe TRBD1 (5 bases). This CDR3 has 16 amino acids. The V and J ends lost 4 bases and 5 bases respectively, with 15 bases between them. The germline CDR1 and CDR2 sequences are SGHAT and FQNNGV. The CDR3 DNA sequence: TGTGCCAGCAGCTCCTTGGGCCAGGGAGATAATTCACCCCTCCACTTT. Translated: CASSSLGQGDNSPLHF.

As regards this clonotype: This may stem from a read error, because a much larger clone lies one nucleotide away. CDR3 DNA: TGTGCCAGTAGTACACGGGGGGTTTCGAAGCCCCAGCATTTT. Its protein is CASSTRGVSKPQHF. The J gene is TRBJ1-5, the V gene TRBV19, with TRBD1 as a possible D gene (5 bases). The V end lost 4 bases, the J end lost 8 bases, and 15 bases lay between the germline ends. From germline, CDR1 is LNHDA and CDR2 SQIVND (reference sequence). The CDR3 is 14 amino acids.

The chain carries TRBV3-1 and TRBJ2-3; 11 nucleotides match TRBD2. CDR1 is LGHDT, CDR2 YNNKEL, per germline (reference sequence). The CDR3 totals 16 residues. Unmatched junction bases numbered 11, after V lost 7 bases and J lost 5 bases. The CDR3 here is CASTSAVAGGGDTQYF. CDR3 in DNA: TGTGCCAGCACCTCGGCGGTAGCGGGGGGGGGAGATACGCAGTATTTT.

This clonotype was observed at least ten times. J is TRBJ2-5 and V is TRBV15; D is possibly TRBD2 (6 bases). The CDR3 contains 15 residues. Per germline, CDR1 LNHNV and CDR2 YYDKDF (reference sequence). V was pared by 0 bases and J by 5 bases, with 13 bases between. This CDR3 is CATSREERAGETQYF. DNA of the CDR3: TGTGCCACCAGCAGAGAAGAGCGGGCAGGGGAGACCCAGTACTTC.

This chain joins TRBV10-3 and TRBJ1-5; D gene ambiguous. Trimming took 8 bases from V and 6 from J, leaving 17 bases between them. The CDR3 consists of 14 residues. Per germline, CDR1 ENHRY and CDR2 SYGVKD. The CDR3: CAIAIQKGVQPQHF. The CDR3 nucleotides read TGTGCCATCGCGATTCAAAAGGGTGTTCAGCCCCAGCATTTT.

This clonotype was counted many times. V usage is TRBV6-1 and J usage is TRBJ2-7; no firm D call. The CDR3 has 15 amino acids. Trimming shortened V by 5 bases and J by 0 bases, and 14 bases separated the two germline ends. The germline gives CDR1 MNHNS, CDR2 SASEGT. In DNA form, the CDR3 reads TGTGCCAGCAGTATTGAGCGTTTAAGCTCCTACGAGCAGTACTTC. Protein product: CASSIERLSSYEQYF.

The J gene is TRBJ1-1, the V gene TRBV7-9, with 7 bases aligning to TRBD1. The CDR3 loop spans 15 amino acids. Unmatched junction bases numbered 7, after V lost 5 bases and J lost 1 base. Germline CDR1 reads SEHNR; CDR2 reads FQNEAQ (reference sequence). The CDR3 bases are TGTGCCAGCAGCCGACAGGGTGGCGGGAACACTGAAGCTTTCTTT. This encodes CASSRQGGGNTEAFF.

The chain combines TRBV7-2 with TRBJ2-5; tentatively, D is TRBD1 (6 bases). With the DNA end fitting TRBJ2-7 better, the J assignment may be wrong. Germline CDR1 is SGHTA and CDR2 is FQGNSA. The CDR3 spans 13 residues. The CDR3 region is CASSPTGLREQYF. The CDR3 DNA follows: TGTGCCAGCAGCCCGACAGGTCTACGCGAGCAGTACTTC.

The chain links TRBV19 to TRBJ1-5, with a tentative D call TRBD1 (6 bases). V was cut by 3 bases and J by 4 bases, with 16 bases left in between. The germline V gene encodes CDR1 LNHDA and CDR2 SQIVND (reference sequence). This CDR3 is built from 16 residues. The CDR3 spells CASSIQGRLTNQPQHF. For the CDR3, the DNA is TGTGCCAGTAGTATTCAGGGGCGCTTAACAAATCAGCCCCAGCATTTT.

Regarding this clonotype: Because the CDR3 is missing its conserved closing phenylalanine or tryptophan, this is likely a read error. CDR3 DNA sequence: TGTGCCAGCAGTTATAGGGGCACCACCCGGGTGGACACTGAAGCTTTCCTT. Its translation is CASSYRGTTRVDTEAFL. The genes are TRBV6-5 and TRBJ1-1; D is possibly TRBD1 (5 bases). Germline V gene sequence: CDR1 MNHEY, CDR2 SVGAGI. This CDR3 spans 17 amino acids. Between the trimmed V and J ends, which lost 3 bases and 3 bases, there was a span of 20 bases.

The chain joins TRBV7-3 to TRBJ2-7, with 8 bases fitting TRBD2. V dropped 5 bases and J dropped 4; count of bases not matched to a gene: 7. In germline, CDR1 is SGHTA, CDR2 FQGTGA. The CDR3 has 14 residues. CDR3 coding DNA: TGTGCCAGCAGCGTAGCGGGACGCAGATACGAGCAGTACTTC. Protein: CASSVAGRRYEQYF.

This clonotype was seen a few times. The rearrangement joins TRBV5-1 to TRBJ1-3, with a possible D match to TRBD1 (6 bases). V was pared by 2 bases and J by 0 bases, with 18 bases between. The CDR3 length is 18 residues. Germline CDR1 reads SGHRS; CDR2 reads YFSETQ. The CDR3 DNA reads TGCGCCAGCAGCTTAGTACTGGGACACCAAAACTCTGGAAACACCATATATTTT. This encodes CASSLVLGHQNSGNTIYF.

Turning to this clonotype: A much larger clone sits a single nucleotide away, making a read error possible. The genes are TRBV6-5 and TRBJ1-1; a weak D match, TRBD1 (5 bases). CDR3 size: 16 residues. The germline V and J ends were trimmed by 7 bases and 3 bases, with 21 bases remaining between them. CDR1 is MNHEY, CDR2 SVGAGI, per germline. The CDR3 region is CASNPRAGRKDTEAFF. The CDR3 nucleotides read TGTGCCAGCAACCCGAGGGCAGGGAGGAAGGACACTGAAGCTTTCTTT.

This clonotype was found many times. This rearrangement joins TRBV30 to TRBJ2-5; unclear D gene. The CDR3 loop spans 14 amino acids. Germline lookup yields CDR1 GTSNPN and CDR2 SVGIG (reference sequence). Trimming pared 3 bases from V and 4 bases from J, leaving 15 bases between. CDR3 region: CAWRMVGSGETQYF. DNA of the CDR3: TGTGCCTGGAGGATGGTAGGGTCGGGAGAGACCCAGTACTTC.

V and J are TRBV15 and TRBJ2-7; possible D gene TRBD1, 6 bases. The CDR3 is 14 residues long. From germline, CDR1 is LNHNV and CDR2 YYDKDF (reference sequence). V lost 3 bases, J lost 2 bases, and 11 bases lay in between. The CDR3 DNA is TGTGCCACCAGCAGCGCTGGACAGCCCTACGAGCAGTACTTC. This translates into CATSSAGQPYEQYF.

There are many counts of this clonotype. The chain's CDR3 is CASKAGTGQNPNYGYTF. CDR3 bases: TGCGCCAGCAAAGCCGGGACGGGGCAGAATCCTAACTATGGCTACACCTTC. The chain carries TRBV5-1 and TRBJ1-2, with D tentatively TRBD1 (5 bases). The CDR3 covers 17 residues. The V end was cut by 6 bases, the J end by 0 bases, with 21 bases between. Germline-derived CDR1 and CDR2 are SGHRS and YFSETQ.